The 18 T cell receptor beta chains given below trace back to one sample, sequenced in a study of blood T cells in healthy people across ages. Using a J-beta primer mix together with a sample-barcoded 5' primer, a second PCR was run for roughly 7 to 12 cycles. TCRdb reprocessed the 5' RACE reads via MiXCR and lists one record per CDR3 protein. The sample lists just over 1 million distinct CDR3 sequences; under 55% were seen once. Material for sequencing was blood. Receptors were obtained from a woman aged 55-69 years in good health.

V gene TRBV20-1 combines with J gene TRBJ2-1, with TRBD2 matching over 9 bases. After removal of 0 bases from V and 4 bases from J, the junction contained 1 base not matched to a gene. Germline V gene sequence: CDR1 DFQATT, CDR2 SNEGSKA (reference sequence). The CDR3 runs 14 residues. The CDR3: CSARDLAGYNEQFF. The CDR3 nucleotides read TGCAGTGCTAGAGACCTAGCGGGGTACAATGAGCAGTTCTTC.

The CDR3 sequence: CASSESVGTNYEQYF. CDR3 DNA sequence: TGTGCCAGCAGTGAATCAGTGGGAACTAACTACGAGCAGTACTTC. The gene calls are TRBV25-1 and TRBJ2-7; no firm D call. Trimming cost V 1 base and J 3 bases, with 13 bases left between them. Germline CDR1 reads MGHDK; CDR2 reads SYGVNS. This CDR3 has 15 amino acids.

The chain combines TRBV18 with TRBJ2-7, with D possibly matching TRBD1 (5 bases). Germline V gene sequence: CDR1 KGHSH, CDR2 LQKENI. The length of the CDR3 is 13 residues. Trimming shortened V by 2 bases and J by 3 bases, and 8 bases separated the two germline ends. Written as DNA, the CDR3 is TGTGCCAGCTCACCAGAGACAGTCTACGAGCAGTACTTC. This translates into CASSPETVYEQYF.

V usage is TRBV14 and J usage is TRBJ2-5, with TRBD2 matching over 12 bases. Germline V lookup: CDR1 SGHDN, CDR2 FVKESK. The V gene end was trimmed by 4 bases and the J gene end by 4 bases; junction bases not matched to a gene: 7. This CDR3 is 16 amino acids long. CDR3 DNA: TGTGCCAGCAGCCGGACTAGCGGGACCTGGGGAGAGACCCAGTACTTC. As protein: CASSRTSGTWGETQYF.

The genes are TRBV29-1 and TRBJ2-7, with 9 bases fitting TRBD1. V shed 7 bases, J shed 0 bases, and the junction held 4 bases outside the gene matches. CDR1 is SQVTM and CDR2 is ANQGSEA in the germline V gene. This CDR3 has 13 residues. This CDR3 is CSGGTGISYEQYF. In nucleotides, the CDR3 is TGCAGCGGGGGGACAGGGATCTCCTACGAGCAGTACTTC.

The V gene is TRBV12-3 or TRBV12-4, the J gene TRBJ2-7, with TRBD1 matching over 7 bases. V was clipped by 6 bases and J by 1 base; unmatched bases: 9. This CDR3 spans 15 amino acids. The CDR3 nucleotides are TGTGCCAGCAGCCTCTCCTACAGGGGATCCTACGAGCAGTACTTC. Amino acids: CASSLSYRGSYEQYF.

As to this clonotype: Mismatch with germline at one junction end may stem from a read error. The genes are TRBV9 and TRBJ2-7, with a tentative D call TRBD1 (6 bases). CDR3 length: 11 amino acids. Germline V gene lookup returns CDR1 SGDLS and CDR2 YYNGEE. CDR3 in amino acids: CASGTSYERYF. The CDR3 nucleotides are TGTGCCAGCGGGACATCCTACGAGCGGTACTTC.

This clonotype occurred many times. The CDR3 spells CSARGWQVNPALAYEQYF. Written as DNA, the CDR3 is TGCAGTGCTAGAGGGTGGCAGGTCAACCCGGCCCTAGCTTACGAGCAGTACTTC. The J gene is TRBJ2-7, the V gene TRBV20-1; maybe TRBD2 (5 bases). The CDR3 length is 18 residues. Trimming cost V 1 base and J 4 bases, with 26 bases left between them. Germline V gene sequence: CDR1 DFQATT, CDR2 SNEGSKA (reference sequence).

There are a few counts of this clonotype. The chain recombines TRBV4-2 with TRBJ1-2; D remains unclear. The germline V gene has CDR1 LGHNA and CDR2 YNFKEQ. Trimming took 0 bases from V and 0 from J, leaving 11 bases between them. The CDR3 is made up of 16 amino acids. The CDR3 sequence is CASSQDLTGANYGYTF. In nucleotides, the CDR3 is TGTGCCAGCAGCCAAGATCTGACGGGAGCTAACTATGGCTACACCTTC.

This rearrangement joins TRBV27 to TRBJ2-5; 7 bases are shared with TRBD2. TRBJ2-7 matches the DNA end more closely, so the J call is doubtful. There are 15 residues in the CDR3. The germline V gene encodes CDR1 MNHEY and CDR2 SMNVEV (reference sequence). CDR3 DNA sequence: TGTGCCAGCAGTTTATCCAGGTGGGGGGGCTACGAGCAGTACTTC. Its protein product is CASSLSRWGGYEQYF.

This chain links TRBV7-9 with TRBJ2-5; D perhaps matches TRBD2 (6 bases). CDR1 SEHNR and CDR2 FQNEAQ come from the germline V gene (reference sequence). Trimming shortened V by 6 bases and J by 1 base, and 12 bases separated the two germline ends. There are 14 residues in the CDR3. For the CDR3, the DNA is TGTGCCAGCAGGGATTCCGGGAGCCAAGAGACCCAGTACTTC. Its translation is CASRDSGSQETQYF.

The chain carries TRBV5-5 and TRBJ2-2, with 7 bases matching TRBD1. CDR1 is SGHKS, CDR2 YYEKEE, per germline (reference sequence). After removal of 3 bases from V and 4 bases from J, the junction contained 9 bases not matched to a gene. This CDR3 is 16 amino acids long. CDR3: CASSSAMDRTTGELFF. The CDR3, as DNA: TGTGCCAGCAGCTCGGCTATGGACAGGACCACCGGGGAGCTGTTTTTT.

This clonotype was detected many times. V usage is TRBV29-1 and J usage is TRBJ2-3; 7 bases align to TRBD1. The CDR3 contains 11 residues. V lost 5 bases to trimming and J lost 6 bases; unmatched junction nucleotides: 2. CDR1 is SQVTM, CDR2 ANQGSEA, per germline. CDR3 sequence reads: CSVPQGDTQYF. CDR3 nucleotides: TGCAGCGTTCCACAGGGGGATACGCAGTATTTT.

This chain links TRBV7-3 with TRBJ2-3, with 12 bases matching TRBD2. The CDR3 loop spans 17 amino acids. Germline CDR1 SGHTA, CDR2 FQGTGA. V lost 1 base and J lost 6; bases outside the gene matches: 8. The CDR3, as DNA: TGTGCCAGCAGCTTAAGGCGCCTAGCGGGAGGGATCGATACGCAGTATTTT. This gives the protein CASSLRRLAGGIDTQYF.

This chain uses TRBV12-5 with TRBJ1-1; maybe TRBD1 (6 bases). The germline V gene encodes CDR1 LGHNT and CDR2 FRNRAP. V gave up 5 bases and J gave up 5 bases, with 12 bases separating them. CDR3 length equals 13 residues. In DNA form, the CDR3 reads TGTGCTAGTGGTCGGACAGCGGAGACTGAAGCTTTCTTT. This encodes CASGRTAETEAFF.

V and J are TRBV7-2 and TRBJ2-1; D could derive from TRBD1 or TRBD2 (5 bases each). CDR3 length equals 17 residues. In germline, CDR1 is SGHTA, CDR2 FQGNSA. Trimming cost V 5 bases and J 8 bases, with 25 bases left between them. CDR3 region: CASSDARLGDGYDEQFF. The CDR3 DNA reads TGTGCCAGCAGCGACGCCCGACTTGGGGACGGGTACGATGAGCAGTTCTTC.

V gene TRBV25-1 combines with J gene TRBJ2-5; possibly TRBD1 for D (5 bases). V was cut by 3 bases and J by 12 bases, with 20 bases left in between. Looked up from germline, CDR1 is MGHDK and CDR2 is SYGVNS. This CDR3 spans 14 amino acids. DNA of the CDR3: TGTGCCAGCAGTGACAGGGCGGCCCCTCAAAGAAAGTACTTC. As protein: CASSDRAAPQRKYF.

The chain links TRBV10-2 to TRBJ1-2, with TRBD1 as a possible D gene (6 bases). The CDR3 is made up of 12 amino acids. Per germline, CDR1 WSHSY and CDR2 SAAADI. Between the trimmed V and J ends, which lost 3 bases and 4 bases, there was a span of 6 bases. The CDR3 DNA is TGCGCCAGCAGTGAACAGGGCTATGGCTACACCTTC. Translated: CASSEQGYGYTF.